The 19 T cell receptor beta chains in this list originate from one sample, sequenced in a study of breast tumors, draining lymph nodes, adjacent tissues. In TCRdb, the multiplex PCR reads were re-called with MiXCR into one record per CDR3 protein. The table records around 21,000 distinct CDR3 sequences, 41% of them present only once. What was sequenced was breast tumor tissue. The receptor set was obtained from a female donor with breast cancer. Some clones in this sample may be carry-over from other donors' samples.

The rearrangement uses TRBV2 and TRBJ2-1, with D possibly called TRBD1 or TRBD2 (5 bases each). The germline gives CDR1 SNHLY, CDR2 FYNNEI. This CDR3 has 13 residues. The ends were cut back, 3 bases at V and 5 bases at J, with 8 bases in the middle. In DNA form, the CDR3 reads TGTGCCAGCAGTGAGGGGGAAGACAATGAGCAGTTCTTC. Translation gives CASSEGEDNEQFF.

This clonotype is classed as medium-sized. This chain joins TRBV15 and TRBJ2-3; D may correspond to TRBD1 or TRBD2 (5 bases each). The CDR3 is 16 residues long. Germline lookup yields CDR1 LNHNV and CDR2 YYDKDF (reference sequence). V lost 0 bases and J 1 base, leaving 11 bases between the germline ends. The DNA of the CDR3 is TGTGCCACCAGCAGAGACCGGGGCACCGGCACAGATACGCAGTATTTT. Protein: CATSRDRGTGTDTQYF.

V and J are TRBV7-8 and TRBJ2-6; D could derive from TRBD1 or TRBD2 (6 bases each). The CDR3 runs 17 residues. Per germline, CDR1 SGHVS and CDR2 FQNEAQ. Deletions cut 8 bases from V and 0 bases from J, with 17 bases between. The CDR3 region is CASARGQVLSGANVLTF. DNA of the CDR3: TGTGCCAGCGCCCGGGGGCAGGTTCTCTCTGGGGCCAACGTCCTGACTTTC.

Ten or more counts support this clonotype. V gene TRBV14 combines with J gene TRBJ2-2, with a tentative D call TRBD2 (6 bases). The CDR3 has 15 residues. V was clipped by 3 bases and J by 4 bases, with 12 bases between them. Germline lookup yields CDR1 SGHDN and CDR2 FVKESK. In DNA, the CDR3 is TGTGCCAGCAGCCAGGTTCGGGGGTTCACCGGGGAGCTGTTTTTT. Encoded protein: CASSQVRGFTGELFF.

This clonotype was observed once. The rearrangement joins TRBV2 to TRBJ2-2; D perhaps matches TRBD1 (6 bases). Germline V gene data show CDR1 as SNHLY and CDR2 as FYNNEI. CDR3 length equals 15 residues. Trimming took 3 bases from V and 3 from J, leaving 11 bases between them. Here the CDR3 DNA reads TGTGCCAGCAGTGACAGGGGTGGGGACACCGGGGAGCTGTTTTTT. Residues: CASSDRGGDTGELFF.

This clonotype qualifies as large. This chain links TRBV12-3 or TRBV12-4 with TRBJ2-5; D perhaps matches TRBD2 (5 bases). Deletions cut 4 bases from V and 4 bases from J, with 16 bases between. CDR3 length equals 15 residues. CDR3 protein: CASSSRGVWAETQYF. The CDR3 DNA reads TGTGCCAGCAGTTCCCGGGGAGTCTGGGCAGAGACCCAGTACTTC.

The chain recombines TRBV7-2 with TRBJ2-5, with TRBD2 matching 14 bases. The CDR3 covers 16 residues. Germline V CDR1 and CDR2: SGHTA, FQGNSA. Trimming removed 3 bases from V and 4 bases from J; junction bases left unmatched: 4. The CDR3 nucleotides are TGTGCCAGCAGCTTGGGGACTAGCGGGAGTGCAGAGACCCAGTACTTC. Its translation is CASSLGTSGSAETQYF. Drawing the rest from reference TRBV7-2 and TRBJ2-5, the complete variable domain is GAGVSQSPSNKVTEKGKDVELRCDPISGHTALYWYRQSLGQGLEFLIYFQGNSAPDKSGLPSDRFSAERTGGSVSTLTIQRTQQEDSAVYLCASSLGTSGSAETQYFGPGTRLLVL.

The V and J genes are TRBV7-2 and TRBJ1-2, with unresolved D. The V gene's germline CDR1 is SGHTA and CDR2 FQGNSA. This CDR3 contains 12 residues. Trimming removed 5 bases at V and 8 bases at J, with 12 bases between. DNA of the CDR3: TGTGCCAGCAGCAACCGACAACGCGGCTACACCTTC. Its translation: CASSNRQRGYTF.

This clonotype has at least ten counts. As DNA, the CDR3 is TGTGCCAGCAGCTTTGGGGCAGGGTTGGATTCACCCCTCCACTTT. As protein: CASSFGAGLDSPLHF. V gene TRBV5-6 combines with J gene TRBJ1-6; possible D gene TRBD1, 5 bases. Germline V lookup: CDR1 SGHDT, CDR2 YYEEEE. V lost 2 bases, J lost 8 bases, and 14 bases lay in between. The CDR3 is 15 residues long.

In the case of this clonotype: This CDR3 fails to terminate in the conserved phenylalanine or tryptophan, so it likely reflects a read error. This chain uses TRBV7-2 with TRBJ2-1; D ambiguous. The germline gives CDR1 SGHTA, CDR2 FQGNSA. V lost 5 bases and J 3 bases, leaving 11 bases between the germline ends. This CDR3 is built from 14 residues. The DNA of the CDR3 is TGTGCCAGCAGCCCCATACCCGACTACAATGAGCAGTTCCTC. Its protein is CASSPIPDYNEQFL.

In its sample, this clonotype was seen many times. The rearrangement joins TRBV7-8 to TRBJ1-5; TRBD1 agrees at 10 bases. Germline V lookup: CDR1 SGHVS, CDR2 FQNEAQ. The CDR3 sequence is 16 residues long. V shed 5 bases, J shed 0 bases, and the junction held 4 bases outside the gene matches. CDR3 in DNA: TGTGCCAGCAGCGCCGGGACAGGGGCTAGCAATCAGCCCCAGCATTTT. Encoded protein: CASSAGTGASNQPQHF.

This clonotype was detected only once. At one end, the junction sequence differs from germline, possibly due to a read error. The gene calls are TRBV5-4 and TRBJ1-3; D is unresolved. This CDR3 is 14 amino acids long. Per the germline V gene, CDR1 is SGHNT and CDR2 is YYREEE (reference sequence). The CDR3 nucleotides are TGTGCCAGCAGCTCCACCCGCAGTGGAAACACCATATACTTT. This gives the protein CASSSTRSGNTIYF.

This clonotype was seen at least ten times. The chain carries TRBV4-3 and TRBJ1-2; D is ambiguous. V was pared by 0 bases and J by 4 bases, with 12 bases between. The CDR3 runs 15 residues. CDR1 is LGHNA, CDR2 YSLEER, per germline. The CDR3 reads CASSQDGRASYGYTF. CDR3 coding DNA: TGCGCCAGCAGCCAAGACGGGCGGGCCTCCTATGGCTACACCTTC.

This clonotype appeared many times. CDR3 DNA: TGTGCCAGTAGTCCTACAGGGGTTAATGAAAAACTGTTTTTT. Translation: CASSPTGVNEKLFF. V gene TRBV19 combines with J gene TRBJ1-4; 7 positions agree with TRBD1. The CDR3 length is 14 residues. With V trimmed by 5 bases and J by 4 bases, 4 bases remained unmatched. Per the germline V gene, CDR1 is LNHDA and CDR2 is SQIVND (reference sequence).

Turning to this clonotype: A single base separates this from a much larger clone, so it may be a read error. CDR3 sequence: CASSFARVDTQYF. In nucleotides, the CDR3 is TGTGCCAGCAGTTTCGCGCGGGTGGATACGCAGTATTTT. The J gene is TRBJ2-3, the V gene TRBV12-3 or TRBV12-4, with D maybe TRBD2 (5 bases). This CDR3 is built from 13 residues. V was pared by 3 bases and J by 6 bases, with 10 bases between.

This chain uses TRBV7-8 with TRBJ1-4, with D unresolved. This CDR3 has 15 residues. Trimming removed 3 bases from V and 3 bases from J, with 11 bases in between. Germline-derived CDR1 and CDR2 are SGHVS and FQNEAQ. CDR3 sequence reads: CASSLTPGPNEKLFF. The CDR3 DNA follows: TGTGCCAGCAGCTTGACGCCCGGCCCTAATGAAAAACTGTTTTTT.

The V and J genes are TRBV6-1 and TRBJ1-2; the match to TRBD1 covers 7 bases. The CDR3 is 13 amino acids. Germline values: CDR1 MNHNS, CDR2 SASEGT. Germline trimming cut 3 bases from V and 9 bases from J; bases unmatched to any gene: 7. CDR3 sequence reads: CASSETAGGSYTF. The CDR3 DNA sequence: TGTGCCAGCAGTGAGACAGCAGGGGGAAGCTACACCTTC.

CDR3 DNA: TGTGCCAGCAGCCCCCCCCCGCCTGCCTATGGCTACACCTTC. This sequence encodes CASSPPPPAYGYTF. The rearrangement uses TRBV5-4 and TRBJ1-2; the D is unclear. The germline CDR1 and CDR2 sequences are SGHNT and YYREEE (reference sequence). This CDR3 region has 14 residues. The V end lost 4 bases, the J end lost 4 bases, and 14 bases lay between the germline ends.

This clonotype was observed at least ten times. The V gene is TRBV2, the J gene TRBJ1-2; 7 positions agree with TRBD1. J lost 0 bases, V lost 8 bases, and 6 bases had no gene match. Germline V gene lookup returns CDR1 SNHLY and CDR2 FYNNEI. The CDR3 length is 14 residues. In DNA form, the CDR3 reads TGTGCCAGCTTTAGGGGGCGCGCTAACTATGGCTACACCTTC. Its translation is CASFRGRANYGYTF. The complete variable domain, with remaining parts taken from reference TRBV2 and TRBJ1-2, reads EPEVTQTPSHQVTQMGQEVILRCVPISNHLYFYWYRQILGQKVEFLVSFYNNEISEKSEIFDDQFSVERPDGSNFTLKIRSTKLEDSAMYFCASFRGRANYGYTFGSGTRLTVV.